The 12 T cell receptor beta chains reported below all come from one sample, sequenced in a study of T-cell memory formation after mild COVID-19. From the 5' RACE reads, TCRdb called clonotypes with MiXCR, one entry per CDR3 protein. The profile covers under 450,000 distinct CDR3 sequences, with 20% to 25% appearing a single time and 20% to 25% taken by the ten largest. The source material was PBMCs or a T cell subset sorted from them (not recorded which). All receptors come from a young man who had mild COVID-19 (a few samples of this study predate the infection). Cell type and time point are not known.

This clonotype was recorded many times. This chain links TRBV7-9 with TRBJ2-5; TRBD2 matches 9 bases. Germline assignment: CDR1 SEHNR and CDR2 FQNEAQ (reference sequence). Trimming removed 3 bases from V and 1 base from J; junction bases left unmatched: 0. This CDR3 region has 14 residues. CDR3 residues: CASSFSGSQETQYF. The DNA of the CDR3 is TGTGCCAGCAGCTTTAGCGGGAGCCAAGAGACCCAGTACTTC.

The V gene is TRBV12-3 or TRBV12-4, the J gene TRBJ2-5, with unresolved D. This CDR3 is built from 15 residues. Trimming left V 2 bases short and J 2 bases short, with 12 bases between. The CDR3 sequence is CASSLWADTQETQYF. CDR3 in DNA: TGTGCCAGCAGTTTATGGGCAGACACACAAGAGACCCAGTACTTC.

The chain recombines TRBV7-3 with TRBJ2-3; D may be TRBD2 (5 bases). CDR3 length: 15 amino acids. Trimming took off 5 bases at V and 0 bases at J, with 12 bases between the two ends. CDR1 is SGHTA and CDR2 is FQGTGA in the germline V gene. CDR3 nucleotide sequence: TGTGCCAGCAGCCCCGGACGGACTAGCACAGATACGCAGTATTTT. The encoded protein is CASSPGRTSTDTQYF.

The chain links TRBV4-1 to TRBJ2-7; either TRBD1 or TRBD2 may supply D (5 bases each). Trimming removed 1 base at V and 6 bases at J, with 16 bases between. The CDR3 is 15 residues long. CDR1 and CDR2 from the germline V gene are MGHRA and YSYEKL. The CDR3 nucleotides are TGCGCCAGCAGCCAAGGGCAGGGAGCGGTACGCGAGCAGTACTTC. This sequence encodes CASSQGQGAVREQYF.

The chain is built from TRBV29-1 and TRBJ1-1; tentatively, D is TRBD1 (5 bases). Germline V lookup: CDR1 SQVTM, CDR2 ANQGSEA. The CDR3 covers 11 residues. Trimming cost V 4 bases and J 5 bases, with 8 bases left between them. CDR3 nucleotides: TGCAGCGTTGTGGGGGGGACTGAAGCTTTCTTT. Protein product: CSVVGGTEAFF. Using reference TRBV29-1 and TRBJ1-1 for the parts outside the CDR3, the full variable domain is SAVISQKPSRDICQRGTSLTIQCQVDSQVTMMFWYRQQPGQSLTLIATANQGSEATYESGFVIDKFPISRPNLTFSTLTVSNMSPEDSSIYLCSVVGGTEAFFGQGTRLTVV.

This clonotype appeared a few times. The rearrangement links TRBV5-1 to TRBJ1-4, with D possibly TRBD1 on 5 matching bases. This CDR3 is built from 16 residues. CDR1 is SGHRS, CDR2 YFSETQ, per germline. Deletions cut 3 bases from V and 0 bases from J, with 12 bases between. DNA of the CDR3: TGCGCCAGCAGCTCCGGGACGGTTGCAACTAATGAAAAACTGTTTTTT. Translation gives CASSSGTVATNEKLFF.

This chain connects TRBV5-1 to TRBJ2-2; 8 positions agree with TRBD2. Trimming removed 5 bases from V and 3 bases from J; junction bases left unmatched: 15. CDR3 length: 18 amino acids. Germline CDR1 reads SGHRS; CDR2 reads YFSETQ. The CDR3 spells CASSPLTRGGPYTGELFF. The CDR3 region has the DNA TGCGCCAGCAGTCCCCTTACGCGCGGGGGGCCGTACACCGGGGAGCTGTTTTTT.

The chain joins TRBV7-2 to TRBJ2-1; D remains unclear. CDR3 length equals 15 residues. The germline gives CDR1 SGHTA, CDR2 FQGNSA. V was shortened by 3 bases and J by 6 bases, with 15 bases between the two germline ends. The CDR3 sequence is CASSLFPLGPNEQFF. The DNA for the CDR3 is TGTGCCAGCAGCTTGTTCCCCCTAGGTCCCAATGAGCAGTTCTTC.

This clonotype occurred a few times. The V and J genes are TRBV12-3 or TRBV12-4 and TRBJ1-5, with 8 nucleotides matching TRBD1. The V gene end was trimmed by 3 bases and the J gene end by 4 bases; junction bases not matched to a gene: 5. The CDR3 contains 15 residues. The CDR3 coding sequence is TGTGCCAGCAGTTTCCGGACAGGGTGGAATCAGCCCCAGCATTTT. The encoded protein is CASSFRTGWNQPQHF.

The table lists this clonotype with a few counts. The chain has TRBV20-1 and TRBJ2-3, with 16 positions matching TRBD2. The ends lost 6 bases at V and 0 bases at J; junction bases unmatched: 9. Germline CDR1 reads DFQATT; CDR2 reads SNEGSKA (reference sequence). The CDR3 loop spans 18 amino acids. CDR3 coding DNA: TGCAGTGCAGGGGGGACTAGCGGGGGGGCCGTTAGCACAGATACGCAGTATTTT. As protein: CSAGGTSGGAVSTDTQYF.

The gene calls are TRBV27 and TRBJ1-2; TRBD1 might be the D (6 bases). The CDR3 covers 14 residues. The germline V gene encodes CDR1 MNHEY and CDR2 SMNVEV (reference sequence). Trimming removed 5 bases at V and 4 bases at J, with 14 bases between. CDR3 loop: CASSPSGVGYGYTF. The CDR3 DNA reads as TGTGCCAGCAGTCCGTCAGGGGTTGGCTATGGCTACACCTTC.

This clonotype has a handful of counts. The chain employs TRBV5-6 and TRBJ1-5; weak D call: TRBD1 (5 bases). The CDR3 sequence is 15 residues long. Trimming cost V 1 base and J 5 bases, with 13 bases left between them. Germline values: CDR1 SGHDT, CDR2 YYEEEE. The CDR3 DNA follows: TGTGCCAGCAGCTTGTATCAGGACAACTATCAGCCCCAGCATTTT. Translation gives CASSLYQDNYQPQHF.